This T cell receptor (beta chain) was captured in a study of T cells after posttransplantation cyclophosphamide (dated by TCRdb to the mid-2010s). Notes on the research overall: Using TRB sequencing, the study followed how the T cell repertoire reconstituted after myeloablative bone marrow transplantation in which posttransplantation cyclophosphamide served as GVHD prophylaxis. Samples from roughly 32 PTCy-treated patients, along with samples from around 16 of their related bone marrow donors, underwent antigen receptor sequencing. Blood from every one of the 30 to 40 PTCy patients who had 1-year posttransplant specimens underwent TRB sequencing. Up to 3 additional blood samples from 2 to 5.2 years after transplant were also TRB-sequenced in 3 patients, as was pretransplant blood from several patients. Because TRA and TRB clonality correlated tightly in roughly nine samples, the subsequent TCR analyses were limited to TRB only. Public TRB sequences were checked against a database of over 3,500 sequences associated with responses to pathogens, tumor antigens, self-antigens and alloantigens. Points the paper makes about the study in general: The TRB repertoires of T cells infiltrating skin or GI tract showed only limited overlap with the TRB repertoires of T cells in blood. At 1-2 months, donor-recipient similarity was low but rose over the first year, and the later blood repertoires were often dominated by donor CD8+ memory clones. Across the roughly 48 patients, TRB clonality was highly associated with recipient CMV seropositivity and CMV reactivation, and diversity with PTCy was similar to that in the CNI/methotrexate controls.

This clone was observed at least ten times. The antigen this receptor binds is unknown. Per-base qualities were not stored, and no clone one base away is much larger. The germline V gene gives CDR1 as ENHRY and CDR2 as SYGVKD. The CDR3 sequence holds 14 residues, the cysteine and phenylalanine included. Only CDR3 DNA remains: 42 bases, in frame from the first base. V lost 10 bases and J lost 11 bases, and the count of bases not matched to a germline gene is 12. TRB sequencing used genomic DNA with the immunoSEQ assay at survey resolution or the hsTCRB kit. For the original study's pipeline: The immunoSEQ software handled the initial read processing, while the LymphoSeq R package was used for the repertoire analyses. Clonality was computed as 1 minus normalized Shannon entropy; Gini coefficient was also calculated for each TRB dataset. Phenotypes of unsorted samples were inferred by mapping TRB sequences from sorted subsets of the recipient or donor onto unsorted samples of the same recipient. In its TCRdb copy, this immuneACCESS table keeps in-frame sequences only and misses some clones. Where compared with another copy, unresolved V genes explain less than half of these, and the others have no known cause. V and J calls and clone size are those listed in that table; D and trimming were worked out from the DNA. The table records 25,000 to 35,000 clones for this sample, and not one of them appears only once. Around 4.8% of the sample comes from the top ten.

Peripheral blood samples were provided by related bone marrow donors on the day of marrow donation. Peripheral blood and bone marrow mononuclear cells were isolated by Ficoll-Hypaque density centrifugation and were cryopreserved. The V and J segments used are TRBV10-3 and TRBJ1-6; the central 9 bases match TRBD1. Sequencing input: PBMCs. The sequence was obtained from a woman between 25 and 40 years old in good health and a related stem cell transplant donor. The DNA is as follows: TGTGCCACCGTGGACAGGGGAGGATTGGCACCCCTCCACTTT. The encoded protein is CATVDRGGLAPLHF.